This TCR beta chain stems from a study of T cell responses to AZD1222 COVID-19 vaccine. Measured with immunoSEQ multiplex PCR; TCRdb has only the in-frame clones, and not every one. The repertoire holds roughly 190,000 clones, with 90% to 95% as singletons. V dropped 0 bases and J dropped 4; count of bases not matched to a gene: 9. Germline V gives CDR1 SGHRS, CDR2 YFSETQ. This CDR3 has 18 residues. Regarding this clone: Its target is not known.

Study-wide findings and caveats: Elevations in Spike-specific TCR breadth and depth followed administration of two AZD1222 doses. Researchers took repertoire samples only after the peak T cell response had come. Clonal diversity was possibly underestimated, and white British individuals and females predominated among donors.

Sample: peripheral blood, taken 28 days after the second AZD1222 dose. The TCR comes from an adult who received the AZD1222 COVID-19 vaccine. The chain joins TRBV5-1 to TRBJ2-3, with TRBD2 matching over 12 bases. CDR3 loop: CASSLGLAGDLGADTQYF. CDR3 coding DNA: TGCGCCAGCAGCTTGGGACTAGCGGGAGACCTCGGCGCAGATACGCAGTATTTT.